Below, 18 T cell receptor beta chains from the same sample are listed, as sequenced in a study of T-cell memory formation after mild COVID-19. TCRdb reprocessed the 5' RACE reads with MiXCR, giving one entry per CDR3 protein. This table has over 120,000 distinct CDR3 sequences, over 6% appearing once. The sample consisted of PBMCs or a T cell subset sorted from them (not recorded which). Receptors originate from an adult woman who had mild COVID-19 (a few samples of this study predate the infection). Cell type and time point are not known.

This clonotype came up a few times. The chain uses TRBV29-1 and TRBJ1-2; TRBD1 matches 8 bases. Trimming at V came to 3 bases and at J to 4 bases, leaving 13 bases not matched to a gene. The CDR3 sequence is 16 residues long. CDR1 is SQVTM and CDR2 is ANQGSEA in the germline V gene. For the CDR3, the DNA is TGCAGCGTTGAGTCCAGGGGGCGAGTCGGGGGCTATGGCTACACCTTC. Its translation: CSVESRGRVGGYGYTF.

Many counts were recorded for this clonotype. The DNA for the CDR3 is TGTGCCAGCAGTACAACGCTAGCGGCGACCCAGTACTTC. It encodes CASSTTLAATQYF. The rearrangement links TRBV12-3 or TRBV12-4 to TRBJ2-5; 7 bases match TRBD2. The CDR3 runs to 13 residues. Trimming removed 5 bases from V and 7 bases from J; junction bases left unmatched: 7.

The chain couples TRBV19 to TRBJ1-5; D is undetermined. The CDR3 runs 14 residues. Deletions cut 1 base from V and 1 base from J, with 5 bases between. The germline gives CDR1 LNHDA, CDR2 SQIVND (reference sequence). This chain's CDR3 is CASSIAGSNQPQHF. CDR3 DNA sequence: TGTGCCAGTAGTATAGCCGGGAGCAATCAGCCCCAGCATTTT.

This clonotype was seen ten or more times. The chain employs TRBV12-3 or TRBV12-4 and TRBJ1-2; D is unresolved. CDR3 length equals 14 residues. The V end was cut by 6 bases, the J end by 6 bases, with 17 bases between. CDR3 residues: CASSLKGGKDGYTF. The CDR3, as DNA: TGTGCCAGCAGCCTCAAAGGCGGAAAGGATGGCTACACCTTC.

The chain employs TRBV6-5 and TRBJ1-1; 8 nucleotides agree with TRBD1. The CDR3 covers 15 residues. The germline V gene has CDR1 MNHEY and CDR2 SVGAGI. V trimming: 8 bases; J trimming: 1 base; junction bases outside the gene matches: 9. The CDR3 reads CASHTVGTGNTEAFF. In DNA form, the CDR3 reads TGTGCCAGCCACACTGTGGGGACAGGGAACACTGAAGCTTTCTTT.

This clonotype was detected many times. The rearrangement uses TRBV5-1 and TRBJ2-7, with D tentatively TRBD1 or TRBD2 (5 bases each). The V end was cut by 0 bases, the J end by 2 bases, with 15 bases between. CDR3 length: 16 amino acids. In germline, CDR1 is SGHRS, CDR2 YFSETQ. The CDR3 sequence is CASSLAGTPGTYEQYF. The CDR3 bases are TGCGCCAGCAGCTTGGCCGGGACCCCGGGAACCTACGAGCAGTACTTC.

The V call is TRBV7-9, the J call TRBJ2-1; 7 positions match TRBD2. The CDR3 spans 17 residues. Germline-derived CDR1 and CDR2 are SEHNR and FQNEAQ (reference sequence). V gave up 0 bases and J gave up 14 bases; unmatched junction bases: 19. CDR3 nucleotide sequence: TGTGCCAGCAGCTTAGCGGGGGGTCGCCTAGCGGAGACTGAAGAGTTCTTC. Translation gives CASSLAGGRLAETEEFF.

The V and J genes are TRBV19 and TRBJ2-5; no clear D. This CDR3 has 14 amino acids. From germline, CDR1 is LNHDA and CDR2 SQIVND (reference sequence). V gave up 1 base and J gave up 5 bases, with 11 bases separating them. CDR3 loop: CASSIGPPRETQYF. Here the CDR3 DNA reads TGTGCCAGTAGTATAGGGCCCCCCAGGGAGACCCAGTACTTC.

The V and J genes are TRBV24-1 and TRBJ1-1, with no clear D. Germline CDR1 and CDR2: KGHDR and SFDVKD. Trimming removed 3 bases from V and 4 bases from J, with 8 bases in between. This CDR3 comprises 13 residues. CDR3 bases: TGTGCCACCAGTGATCCCCGGCCCACTGAAGCTTTCTTT. Translating it yields CATSDPRPTEAFF.

This clonotype has at least ten counts. The rearrangement joins TRBV6-4 to TRBJ2-3; D is perhaps TRBD2 (5 bases). V was trimmed by 6 bases and J by 2 bases, leaving 12 bases between them. This CDR3 has 14 residues. Germline values: CDR1 MRHNA, CDR2 SNTAGT. CDR3: CASSVGLSTDTQYF. In DNA form, the CDR3 reads TGTGCCAGCAGCGTTGGACTCTCCACAGATACGCAGTATTTT.

This clonotype was found a few times. The rearrangement uses TRBV5-5 and TRBJ1-1, with D unresolved. The CDR3 is 11 amino acids. Trimming left V 0 bases short and J 7 bases short, with 4 bases between. Germline CDR1 reads SGHKS; CDR2 reads YYEKEE (reference sequence). The CDR3 bases are TGTGCCAGCAGCTTGGAGTATGAAGCTTTCTTT. This sequence encodes CASSLEYEAFF.

The chain combines TRBV5-4 with TRBJ1-6; the D gene is possibly TRBD1 (5 bases). V dropped 2 bases and J dropped 10 bases, with 13 bases sitting between them. The CDR3 spans 14 residues. The germline V gene has CDR1 SGHNT and CDR2 YYREEE (reference sequence). The CDR3 protein is CASSFGALGSPLHF. CDR3 DNA sequence: TGTGCCAGCAGCTTCGGGGCCTTGGGGTCACCCCTCCACTTT.

This clonotype has just a few counts. V and J are TRBV18 and TRBJ2-4; 9 bases are shared with TRBD1. Trimming cost V 3 bases and J 7 bases; bases outside gene matches: 7. The CDR3 has 15 residues. Looked up from germline, CDR1 is KGHSH and CDR2 is LQKENI. CDR3 loop: CASSPPGTGYNIQYF. The CDR3 nucleotides read TGTGCCAGCTCACCCCCGGGGACAGGGTACAACATTCAGTACTTC.

The table lists this clonotype with many counts. This chain uses TRBV6-1 with TRBJ1-1; D might be TRBD1 (5 bases). Trimming took off 2 bases at V and 4 bases at J, with 11 bases between the two ends. The V gene's germline CDR1 is MNHNS and CDR2 SASEGT. CDR3 length equals 14 residues. The CDR3 protein is CASSEQGSSTEAFF. The CDR3 nucleotides read TGTGCCAGCAGTGAACAGGGAAGCAGCACTGAAGCTTTCTTT.

The table lists this clonotype with many counts. The genes are TRBV5-6 and TRBJ1-6; 7 positions match TRBD1. This CDR3 region has 14 residues. The V gene's germline CDR1 is SGHDT and CDR2 YYEEEE. After removal of 3 bases from V and 9 bases from J, the junction contained 6 bases not matched to a gene. CDR3 DNA: TGTGCCAGCAGCTCACTACAGGGGAGTTCACCCCTCCACTTT. Its protein product is CASSSLQGSSPLHF. Supplemented by reference TRBV5-6 and TRBJ1-6, the full variable domain reads DAGVTQSPTHLIKTRGQQVTLRCSPKSGHDTVSWYQQALGQGPQFIFQYYEEEERQRGNFPDRFSGHQFPNYSSELNVNALLLGDSALYLCASSSLQGSSPLHFGNGTRLTVT.

The chain recombines TRBV6-2 or TRBV6-3 with TRBJ2-1; D is perhaps TRBD1 (6 bases). This CDR3 is 15 amino acids long. Germline loops: CDR1 MNHEY, CDR2 SVGEGT. Deletions cut 6 bases from V and 0 bases from J, with 12 bases between. The CDR3 bases are TGTGCCAGCAGCAAAAGGGGGAGCTCCTACAATGAGCAGTTCTTC. It codes for CASSKRGSSYNEQFF.

This clonotype occurred many times. The chain links TRBV7-9 to TRBJ2-3; TRBD2 agrees at 7 bases. Germline CDR1 and CDR2: SEHNR and FQNEAQ (reference sequence). V trimming: 8 bases; J trimming: 0 bases; junction bases outside the gene matches: 8. The length of the CDR3 is 15 residues. CDR3 residues: CASAQRRESTDTQYF. The CDR3 DNA sequence: TGTGCCAGCGCCCAAAGGCGGGAGAGCACAGATACGCAGTATTTT.

Only a few counts were recorded for this clonotype. This sequence joins TRBV28 and TRBJ2-1, with 10 bases matching TRBD2. The V and J ends lost 3 bases and 7 bases, in that order; junction bases with no gene match: 3. Germline loops: CDR1 MDHEN, CDR2 SYDVKM. CDR3 length: 14 amino acids. CDR3 coding DNA: TGTGCCAGCAGTTTGACTAGCGGGTTTAATGAGCAGTTCTTC. It translates to CASSLTSGFNEQFF.